The source of this TCR beta chain is a study of cytomegalovirus exposure and HLA in healthy donors. About this clone: Antigen: not known.

The protocol was immunoSEQ multiplex PCR, while the TCRdb copy is restricted to in-frame clones and leaves out a portion. The sample carries 100,000 to 150,000 clones, approximately 94% recorded once. Study observations and caveats: The study recorded 150 to 200 TCR beta chains that were cytomegalovirus-associated. A later analysis found first-cohort TCR clusters tended to co-occur in the approximately 110 validation repertoires.

The sequence was collected from a man younger than 35 in good health and CMV-seronegative. Source material: PBMCs.

Written as DNA, the CDR3 is TGCGCCAGCAGCCAAGTGCGAGCGGGAGTACCTGAGCAGTTCTTC. This encodes CASSQVRAGVPEQFF. The V gene is TRBV4-3, the J gene TRBJ2-1, with TRBD2 matching over 8 bases. CDR1 is LGHNA and CDR2 is YSLEER in the germline V gene. This CDR3 is 15 amino acids long. V trimming: 1 base; J trimming: 9 bases; junction bases outside the gene matches: 8.